This TCR beta chain was sequenced for a study of T cell repertoires in cytomegalovirus infection (dated by TCRdb to between 2019 and 2020). Study-wide context: The HLA type of each donor mattered for the analysis, because public TCR beta signatures pointed to carriage of CMV infection along with the matching HLA type.

TCRdb lists the instrument as Illumina HiSeq 1500. Clones were called with MiXCR by TCRdb after fastp trimmed the public reads at Q25, and only in-frame beta chains were retained. Every distinct CDR3 protein forms one entry, paired with its most common genes and DNA. The table for this sample lists fewer than 350,000 distinct CDR3 sequences; more than 9% of them were counted only once. About 4.5% of the sample goes to the ten largest clones. As concerns this clonotype: Its antigen is not yet known. No base quality values were provided; no much bigger clone lies one nucleotide off.

Study-wide findings and limitations: The ex vivo response was dominated by HLA-C-restricted CMV-specific TCR beta clonotypes, and the single most frequent clonotype in two of eight donors was supplied by these HLA-C-restricted clonotypes. Cumulative frequency of public TCR beta family members discriminated carriers of CMV infection plus the relevant HLA type in this cohort and an independent roughly 340-donor cohort.

This TCR derives from a human donor in good health (CMV status not recorded). Some clones in this sample may be carry-over from other donors' samples. The specimen was PBMCs.

The DNA is as follows: TGTGCCAGCAGCCCCACCCTGGGGACTGAAGCTTTCTTT. It codes for CASSPTLGTEAFF. The rearrangement joined TRBV28 to TRBJ1-1; no D gene call is confident. Reading from cysteine to phenylalanine, the CDR3 counts 13 amino acids. The read is trimmed to its CDR3 DNA, 39 bases read in frame from base 1. Between the V and J ends, shortened by 6 bases and 5 bases respectively, the junction contains 13 bases. Taken from the germline V gene, the CDR1 and CDR2 loops are MDHEN and SYDVKM. Beyond the CDR3, the reference TRBV28 and TRBJ1-1 genes provide the residues; the full variable domain reads: DVKVTQSSRYLVKRTGEKVFLECVQDMDHENMFWYRQDPGLGLRLIYFSYDVKMKEKGDIPEGYSVSREKKERFSLILESASTNQTSMYLCASSPTLGTEAFFGQGTRLTVV.